This T cell receptor beta chain emerged from a study of blood T cell repertoires in COVID-19. On the study more broadly: Collection of acute and convalescent COVID-19 samples took place in the United States, Italy and Spain.

Clones were sequenced by immunoSEQ multiplex PCR, and TCRdb holds only the in-frame ones, with some missing. The sample yields just over 350,000 clones, approximately 86% seen once. Germline lookup yields CDR1 WNHNN and CDR2 SYGVQD (reference sequence). This CDR3 has 13 amino acids. V lost 5 bases and J lost 6; bases outside the gene matches: 5. The sequenced sample was peripheral blood. This clonotype was sampled from a woman aged 60 to 75 with COVID-19, enrolled during active disease. The chain couples TRBV10-1 to TRBJ1-2; 8 nucleotides align to TRBD1. The CDR3 reads CASSSGQGHGYTF. The CDR3 nucleotides read TGCGCCAGCAGTTCCGGACAGGGACATGGCTACACCTTC.